The next 15 T cell receptor beta chains were all read from a single sample in a study of molecular identifiers for immune sequencing clone quantification. TCRdb itself ran the PCR reads through MiXCR, one entry per CDR3 protein. Among some 320,000 distinct CDR3 sequences, over 20% were seen once, and the ten largest hold 0.74%. Sample: naive CD8+ T cells from blood, with Jurkat cell RNA spiked in. Subset of the sample: FACS-sorted CD8+CD4-CCR7+CD45RA+ naive T cells. The receptors were gathered from a human donor in good health. Some libraries in this study had Jurkat cell RNA spiked in.

V gene TRBV19 combines with J gene TRBJ2-7; the D gene is possibly TRBD1 (5 bases). CDR1 LNHDA and CDR2 SQIVND come from the germline V gene (reference sequence). The CDR3 contains 14 residues. Trimming took 5 bases from V and 1 from J, leaving 12 bases between them. The CDR3 DNA reads as TGTGCCAGTAGTCCCCAGACAGCATCCTACGAGCAGTACTTC. Translation gives CASSPQTASYEQYF.

The rearrangement joins TRBV4-1 to TRBJ1-2; 7 positions match TRBD1. This CDR3 comprises 18 residues. Per germline, CDR1 MGHRA and CDR2 YSYEKL. V lost 4 bases, J lost 7 bases, and 21 bases stayed unmatched. CDR3 sequence: CASSRSGSGKKQGLGYTF. The CDR3 DNA sequence: TGCGCCAGCAGCCGGTCTGGATCGGGTAAAAAACAGGGGCTTGGCTACACCTTC.

This clonotype was seen ten or more times. The chain recombines TRBV7-2 with TRBJ2-7; tentatively, D is TRBD2 (6 bases). Between the trimmed V and J ends, which lost 5 bases and 1 base, there was a span of 12 bases. Per germline, CDR1 SGHTA and CDR2 FQGNSA. The CDR3 sequence is 14 residues long. The CDR3, as DNA: TGTGCCAGCAGCGCGGGACTGGTATCCTACGAGCAGTACTTC. Amino acids: CASSAGLVSYEQYF.

The chain recombines TRBV2 with TRBJ2-2; 10 bases align to TRBD1. Germline lookup yields CDR1 SNHLY and CDR2 FYNNEI. The CDR3 contains 17 residues. V shed 6 bases, J shed 6 bases, and the junction held 13 bases outside the gene matches. The chain's CDR3 is CASRQNPGQGFPGELFF. In DNA, the CDR3 is TGTGCCAGCAGACAAAATCCGGGACAGGGGTTCCCCGGGGAGCTGTTTTTT.

In its sample, this clonotype was seen a few times. V gene TRBV28 combines with J gene TRBJ1-2; 9 nucleotides line up with TRBD1. J lost 0 bases, V lost 2 bases, and 10 bases had no gene match. Germline V gives CDR1 MDHEN, CDR2 SYDVKM. The CDR3 is 18 amino acids. In DNA, the CDR3 is TGTGCCAGCAGTTTACAATGGGACAGGGTCCACCCTAACTATGGCTACACCTTC. Its protein product is CASSLQWDRVHPNYGYTF.

V and J are TRBV7-9 and TRBJ2-1; D may correspond to TRBD1 or TRBD2 (5 bases each). The CDR3 runs 17 residues. Germline assignment: CDR1 SEHNR and CDR2 FQNEAQ (reference sequence). The germline V and J ends were trimmed by 4 bases and 1 base, with 17 bases remaining between them. The CDR3 loop is CASSSSATAESYNEQFF. CDR3 DNA: TGTGCCAGCAGCTCATCGGCGACAGCGGAGTCCTACAATGAGCAGTTCTTC.

This clonotype showed up many times. This chain uses TRBV7-9 with TRBJ1-3, with 7 bases that match TRBD1. V lost 6 bases, J lost 0 bases, and 14 bases stayed unmatched. Germline V gene lookup returns CDR1 SEHNR and CDR2 FQNEAQ (reference sequence). This CDR3 region has 18 residues. DNA of the CDR3: TGTGCCAGCAGGGACCGGGACAGCTCTAGAGTCTCTGGAAACACCATATATTTT. It translates to CASRDRDSSRVSGNTIYF.

Concerning this clonotype itself: A much more abundant neighbour one base away suggests this may be a read error. DNA of the CDR3: TGTGCCAGCAGCTCAGGACTAGAGAAAGATACGCAGTATTTT. It is translated as CASSSGLEKDTQYF. The genes are TRBV5-4 and TRBJ2-3; 7 nucleotides align to TRBD2. V lost 3 bases and J lost 5; bases outside the gene matches: 6. The CDR3 is 14 amino acids. Germline values: CDR1 SGHNT, CDR2 YYREEE (reference sequence).

Of note for this clonotype: Being one base from a much bigger clone, this may be a read error. The final CDR3 position lacks the conserved phenylalanine or tryptophan, pointing to a likely read error. The chain employs TRBV20-1 and TRBJ1-1; 8 bases align to TRBD1. CDR3 length: 14 residues. Trimming removed 3 bases from V and 7 bases from J; junction bases left unmatched: 10. The germline gives CDR1 DFQATT, CDR2 SNEGSKA (reference sequence). CDR3 in amino acids: CSARDREVEIEAFS. CDR3 coding DNA: TGCAGTGCTAGGGACAGGGAAGTTGAGATTGAAGCTTTCTCT.

This clonotype was observed many times. The chain joins TRBV20-1 to TRBJ2-5; a weak D match, TRBD1 (5 bases). This CDR3 has 13 amino acids. Per germline, CDR1 DFQATT and CDR2 SNEGSKA (reference sequence). V lost 3 bases, J lost 2 bases, and 10 bases lay in between. The CDR3, as DNA: TGCAGTGCTAGGGCCCAGGGACAAGAGACCCAGTACTTC. Residues: CSARAQGQETQYF.

Only a few counts were recorded for this clonotype. The chain couples TRBV11-2 to TRBJ2-5; the match to TRBD1 covers 8 bases. The CDR3 has 14 residues. V was clipped by 2 bases and J by 2 bases; unmatched bases: 1. The V gene's germline CDR1 is SGHAT and CDR2 FQNNGV. CDR3 bases: TGTGCCAGCAGCTTAAGGGACAGGCAAGAGACCCAGTACTTC. This codes for CASSLRDRQETQYF.

On this clonotype itself: Sequence at one end of the junction differs from germline and may be a read error. J is TRBJ2-7 and V is TRBV11-2; unclear D gene. There are 12 residues in the CDR3. Germline loops: CDR1 SGHAT, CDR2 FQNNGV. The CDR3 DNA sequence: TGTGCCGGCAGCTTCGGAGCGAACGAGCAGTACTTC. Amino acids: CAGSFGANEQYF.

The V and J genes are TRBV10-3 and TRBJ2-5, with D tentatively TRBD1 or TRBD2 (6 bases each). The germline gives CDR1 ENHRY, CDR2 SYGVKD. The V gene lost 7 bases and the J gene lost 3 bases, with 12 bases spanning the gap. The CDR3 consists of 13 residues. The CDR3 DNA reads TGTGCCATCAACGGGGGCCAAGAAGAGACCCAGTACTTC. Translation: CAINGGQEETQYF.

A remark on this clonotype: The junction departs from the called germline gene at one end, perhaps through a read error. The rearrangement uses TRBV27 and TRBJ2-7; D is perhaps TRBD1 (7 bases). The CDR3 is 15 residues long. Per the germline V gene, CDR1 is MNHEY and CDR2 is SMNVEV (reference sequence). CDR3 in DNA: TGTGCCGGCAGTCTACGCGGGACAGCTAAGTACGAGCAGTACTTC. It encodes CAGSLRGTAKYEQYF.

This clonotype was picked up many times. The CDR3 region is CSARGSVEGRQETQYF. The CDR3 DNA follows: TGCAGTGCTAGAGGATCGGTTGAGGGCAGACAAGAGACCCAGTACTTC. The V gene is TRBV20-1, the J gene TRBJ2-5; D might be TRBD2 (5 bases). Germline V gene sequence: CDR1 DFQATT, CDR2 SNEGSKA (reference sequence). This CDR3 has 16 amino acids. V lost 1 base, J lost 2 bases, and 17 bases lay in between.